Listed below are T cell receptor beta chains from one sample, sequenced in a study of cytomegalovirus exposure and HLA in healthy donors. Only in-frame clones appear in the TCRdb table, and some are missing; sequencing was by immunoSEQ multiplex PCR. The table includes around 130,000 clones, around 72% detected once. Sequencing was done on a sample of PBMCs. Receptors were obtained from a woman aged 18-35 years in good health and CMV-seronegative. The CDR3 runs from the conserved cysteine through the conserved F or W. The D gene is left open where the match is weak. Clone size, where shown, is once, few, many, or a class for clones that have expanded.

d_gene,v_gene,j_gene,abundance,CDR3aa,CDR3nt
TRBD1,TRBV6-5,TRBJ2-1,-,CASSLSGQGYNEQFF,TGTGCCAGCAGCCTGTCGGGACAGGGCTACAATGAGCAGTTCTTC
-,TRBV7-8,TRBJ1-1,few,CASSLASMNTEAFF,TGTGCCAGCAGCTTAGCCAGTATGAACACTGAAGCTTTCTTT
-,TRBV6-5,TRBJ1-1,-,CASSYLRDMNTEAFF,TGTGCCAGCAGTTACCTAAGGGACATGAACACTGAAGCTTTCTTT
-,TRBV19,TRBJ2-3,-,CASSIVGRRGRTDTQYF,TGTGCCAGTAGTATAGTTGGTAGGCGGGGTCGCACAGATACGCAGTATTTT
-,TRBV7-7,TRBJ2-1,-,CASSLQYNNEQFF,TGTGCCAGCAGCTTACAGTACAACAATGAGCAGTTCTTC
TRBD2,TRBV15,TRBJ2-7,-,CATSKGLEYEQYF,TGTGCCACCAGCAAGGGACTAGAATACGAGCAGTACTTC
-,TRBV5-1,TRBJ1-1,few,CASSARTLVGKAFF,TGCGCCAGCAGCGCCCGGACTCTCGTAGGTAAAGCTTTCTTT
-,TRBV29-1,TRBJ2-1,few,CSVEDLWRAPEVQFF,TGCAGCGTTGAAGATCTGTGGAGGGCCCCTGAGGTGCAGTTCTTC
-,TRBV4-1,TRBJ1-2,-,CASSHPDSSYGYTF,TGCGCCAGCAGCCACCCGGACAGTTCCTATGGCTACACCTTC
-,TRBV1,TRBJ2-1,-,CTSSRFGLADASSYNEQFF,TGCACCAGCAGCCGATTCGGGCTAGCGGACGCGAGCTCCTACAATGAGCAGTTCTTC
-,TRBV5-6,TRBJ2-1,-,CASSLPDEQFF,TGTGCCAGCAGCCTCCCCGATGAGCAGTTCTTC
-,TRBV4-1,TRBJ2-1,-,CASSRDTQGYEQFF,TGCGCCAGCAGCCGAGATACCCAGGGCTATGAGCAGTTCTTC
-,TRBV15,TRBJ2-3,-,CATSGEPGADTQYF,TGTGCCACCAGCGGGGAGCCGGGAGCAGATACGCAGTATTTT
TRBD2,TRBV7-2,TRBJ2-7,-,CASSPRSGGTYEQYF,TGTGCCAGCAGCCCGCGTAGCGGGGGTACCTACGAGCAGTACTTC
-,TRBV7-8,TRBJ2-5,-,CASSSVGGTQYF,TGTGCCAGCAGCTCGGTCGGGGGGACCCAGTACTTC
-,TRBV27,TRBJ2-1,-,CASSLLSSYNEQFF,TGTGCCAGCAGTTTACTATCCTCCTACAATGAGCAGTTCTTC
TRBD2,TRBV5-1,TRBJ2-1,-,CASSPGLEREQFF,TGCGCCAGCAGCCCGGGACTAGAGAGGGAGCAGTTCTTC
TRBD1,TRBV7-9,TRBJ1-1,-,CAKRETGGDGNTEAFF,TGTGCCAAAAGAGAAACAGGGGGCGATGGGAACACTGAAGCTTTCTTT
-,TRBV19,TRBJ2-2,-,CASKPRTHTGELFF,TGTGCCAGTAAACCCAGGACTCACACCGGGGAGCTGTTTTTT
TRBD2,TRBV18,TRBJ2-1,-,CASSRGGSSYNEQFF,TGTGCCAGCTCACGGGGGGGGAGCTCCTACAATGAGCAGTTCTTC
-,TRBV30,TRBJ1-1,-,CAWSVQPNTEAFF,TGTGCCTGGAGTGTACAGCCGAACACTGAAGCTTTCTTT
TRBD2,TRBV25-1,TRBJ2-7,once,CASSVTSGRSYEQYF,TGTGCCAGCAGTGTGACTAGCGGTCGCTCCTACGAGCAGTACTTC
-,TRBV2,TRBJ2-7,-,CASTSDRYEQYF,TGTGCCAGCACGAGCGACCGATACGAGCAGTACTTC
-,TRBV6-1,TRBJ2-3,-,CASSPSRDTQYF,TGTGCCAGCAGCCCTAGCCGGGATACGCAGTATTTT
TRBD2,TRBV7-6,TRBJ2-7,-,CASSLERTAPTRAAGVYEQYF,TGTGCCAGCAGCTTAGAGCGAACGGCCCCGACCCGAGCAGCGGGAGTCTACGAGCAGTACTTC
-,TRBV6-6,TRBJ2-7,-,CASSYSSHEQYF,TGTGCCAGCAGTTACTCGAGCCACGAGCAGTACTTC
TRBD1,TRBV5-1,TRBJ1-2,once,CASSPQPGEGANGYTF,TGCGCCAGCAGCCCGCAACCCGGCGAGGGGGCGAATGGCTACACCTTC
TRBD2,TRBV19,TRBJ2-5,-,CASSIQTSFQETQYF,TGTGCCAGTAGTATACAGACTAGCTTCCAAGAGACCCAGTACTTC
-,TRBV30,TRBJ1-4,-,CAWEPRGGEKLFF,TGTGCCTGGGAACCCAGGGGCGGTGAAAAACTGTTTTTT
-,TRBV19,TRBJ1-2,few,CATSLGGALYGYTF,TGTGCCACCTCCCTTGGGGGGGCCCTCTATGGCTACACCTTC
-,TRBV6-6,TRBJ1-2,-,CASSYGLSSPHGYNF,TGTGCCAGCAGTTACGGGCTATCATCGCCGCATGGCTACAACTTC
TRBD1,TRBV2,TRBJ2-1,-,CASSEGQGTNEQFF,TGTGCCAGCAGTGAGGGACAGGGCACCAATGAGCAGTTCTTC
-,TRBV27,TRBJ1-1,-,CASRKSDTLNTEAFF,TGTGCCAGCAGAAAGTCAGACACGCTGAACACTGAAGCTTTCTTT
-,TRBV29-1,TRBJ1-2,-,CSVDAGPYTF,TGCAGCGTTGACGCAGGGCCCTACACCTTC